This TCR beta chain was found in a study of response to subunit inactivated influenza vaccine. Study-level findings and limits: Few new T cells, the authors suggested, are recruited by each seasonal influenza vaccination.

The V gene's germline CDR1 is LNHNV and CDR2 YYDKDF (reference sequence). Trimming took 0 bases from V and 10 from J; bases not matched to a gene: 3. The CDR3 contains 14 residues. This clonotype was counted a few times. What it recognizes is unknown. TCRdb reprocessed the RT-PCR reads via MiXCR and lists one record per CDR3 protein. Of approximately 520,000 distinct CDR3 sequences listed, roughly 23% are singletons. The chain carries TRBV15 and TRBJ2-1; 10 bases match TRBD2. The sequence came from a middle-aged man who received an inactivated influenza vaccine. This specimen was CD4+ T cells sorted from PBMCs, taken about 5 days after vaccination. CDR3 coding DNA: TGTGCCACCAGCAGAGATCCACTAGCGGGAGAGCAGTTCTTC. Its protein is CATSRDPLAGEQFF. Looking up the rest from reference TRBV15 and TRBJ2-1 gives the full variable domain: DAMVIQNPRYQVTQFGKPVTLSCSQTLNHNVMYWYQQKSSQAPKLLFHYYDKDFNNEADTPDNFQSRRPNTSFCFLDIRSPGLGDTAMYLCATSRDPLAGEQFFGPGTRLTVL.